These 31 T cell receptor beta chains share one sample of origin, sequenced in a study of cytotoxic CD8 clonotypes in ibrutinib-treated CLL (TCRdb year 2021). The protocol used for the library was the immunoSEQ multiplex PCR assay. Held by TCRdb, this immuneACCESS table contains in-frame sequences only and omits some clones. Under half of the omission traces to an unresolved V gene where checked; the cause of the rest is unknown. This sample lists more than 55,000 clones; around 68% were detected once. The ten largest clones represent about two fifths of the sample. The time point label for this specimen denotes: more than 10 months on ibrutinib. Sequenced here: PBMCs, sampled after 12 months of ibrutinib treatment. The receptor source for this set is a human donor with chronic lymphocytic leukemia.

A note on this clone: Other DNA sequences of this sample code for an identical CDR3. The chain carries TRBV7-9 and TRBJ1-4; 9 bases agree with TRBD1. The CDR3 spans 15 residues. V trimming: 5 bases; J trimming: 7 bases; junction bases outside the gene matches: 8. Looked up from germline, CDR1 is SEHNR and CDR2 is FQNEAQ (reference sequence). CDR3 in amino acids: CASSLGTGSREKLFF. CDR3 in DNA: TGTGCCAGCAGCCTAGGGACAGGGTCTCGTGAAAAACTGTTTTTT.

This chain uses TRBV5-1 with TRBJ2-7, with D possibly TRBD2 on 5 matching bases. Germline CDR1 is SGHRS and CDR2 is YFSETQ. The CDR3 is made up of 16 amino acids. Deletions cut 4 bases from V and 0 bases from J, with 17 bases between. The CDR3 region is CASSSSASHSSYEQYF. The CDR3, as DNA: TGCGCCAGCAGCAGCTCCGCTAGCCACAGCTCCTACGAGCAGTACTTC.

This clone appeared many times. The chain links TRBV13 to TRBJ2-3; unclear D gene. Trimming removed 2 bases from V and 1 base from J, with 7 bases in between. Per the germline V gene, CDR1 is PRHDT and CDR2 is FYEKMQ (reference sequence). CDR3 length: 14 amino acids. CDR3 coding DNA: TGTGCCAGCAGCTTAAATAGTGGCACAGATACGCAGTATTTT. It specifies CASSLNSGTDTQYF.

The J gene is TRBJ2-3, the V gene TRBV5-4; D assignment may be TRBD1 or TRBD2 (6 bases each). Trimming removed 4 bases from V and 1 base from J, with 16 bases in between. The CDR3 spans 16 residues. Germline values: CDR1 SGHNT, CDR2 YYREEE (reference sequence). CDR3 in amino acids: CASSPKTGAGTDTQYF. CDR3 DNA sequence: TGTGCCAGCAGCCCCAAGACGGGGGCGGGCACAGATACGCAGTATTTT.

This clone was detected once. This rearrangement joins TRBV7-8 to TRBJ1-5, with a possible D match to TRBD1 (5 bases). The V end was cut by 1 base, the J end by 6 bases, with 13 bases between. The length of the CDR3 is 15 residues. Looked up from germline, CDR1 is SGHVS and CDR2 is FQNEAQ. The CDR3 loop reads CASSLEFGAPQPQHF. The CDR3 coding sequence is TGTGCCAGCAGCTTAGAATTCGGGGCGCCTCAGCCCCAGCATTTT.

With respect to this clone: The sample contains more than one DNA sequence encoding this CDR3. The CDR3 sequence: CSAREGYEQYF. CDR3 coding DNA: TGCAGTGCTAGGGAGGGCTACGAGCAGTACTTC. The V call is TRBV20-1, the J call TRBJ2-7; the D gene is possibly TRBD2 (6 bases). V dropped 3 bases and J dropped 3 bases, with 6 bases sitting between them. Germline lookup yields CDR1 DFQATT and CDR2 SNEGSKA (reference sequence). This CDR3 region has 11 residues.

The chain uses TRBV28 and TRBJ2-3; D is possibly TRBD1 (5 bases). Deletions cut 4 bases from V and 6 bases from J, with 5 bases between. From germline, CDR1 is MDHEN and CDR2 SYDVKM. The CDR3 runs to 11 residues. CDR3 in amino acids: CASSYRDTQYF. DNA of the CDR3: TGTGCCAGCAGTTACAGGGATACGCAGTATTTT. The variable domain in full, with the rest retrieved from reference TRBV28 and TRBJ2-3, is DVKVTQSSRYLVKRTGEKVFLECVQDMDHENMFWYRQDPGLGLRLIYFSYDVKMKEKGDIPEGYSVSREKKERFSLILESASTNQTSMYLCASSYRDTQYFGPGTRLTVL.

The table lists this clone with a few counts. V is TRBV19 and J is TRBJ2-1; 10 positions match TRBD1. V lost 10 bases to trimming and J lost 9 bases; unmatched junction nucleotides: 21. Germline loops: CDR1 LNHDA, CDR2 SQIVND (reference sequence). This CDR3 spans 17 amino acids. The CDR3 protein is CATESGGQGLNTGEQFF. DNA of the CDR3: TGTGCCACCGAGTCGGGGGGACAGGGGCTCAACACTGGTGAGCAGTTCTTC.

CDR3 bases: TGTGCCAGCAGCGGGGGGCAGAACACTGAAGCTTTCTTT. It translates to CASSGGQNTEAFF. The chain links TRBV25-1 to TRBJ1-1; weak D call: TRBD1 (6 bases). CDR1 MGHDK and CDR2 SYGVNS come from the germline V gene. The CDR3 length is 13 residues. Deletions cut 6 bases from V and 1 base from J, with 9 bases between.

CDR3 sequence: CASSLAGGRNQETQYF. The CDR3 DNA sequence: TGTGCCAGCAGCTTGGCCGGCGGGAGGAACCAAGAGACCCAGTACTTC. The chain employs TRBV5-4 and TRBJ2-5; 8 bases match TRBD2. CDR3 size: 16 residues. With V trimmed by 0 bases and J by 0 bases, 4 bases remained unmatched. Germline loops: CDR1 SGHNT, CDR2 YYREEE (reference sequence).

In this sample, this clone turned up a few times. The rearrangement joins TRBV5-1 to TRBJ2-1, with no clear D. Germline V gene data show CDR1 as SGHRS and CDR2 as YFSETQ. The length of the CDR3 is 10 residues. Trimming stripped 5 bases from V and 15 bases from J, with 12 bases between. The CDR3 region is CASRGDAAFF. As DNA, the CDR3 is TGCGCCAGCAGAGGAGATGCTGCGTTCTTC.

The chain employs TRBV5-4 and TRBJ2-1; TRBD2 agrees at 9 bases. The CDR3 consists of 14 residues. Germline V lookup: CDR1 SGHNT, CDR2 YYREEE (reference sequence). The trim removed 2 bases at V and 7 bases at J, leaving 4 bases unmatched. The CDR3: CASSLAGGRNEQFF. The DNA for the CDR3 is TGTGCCAGCAGCTTAGCGGGAGGACGAAATGAGCAGTTCTTC.

This clone was recorded only once. This rearrangement joins TRBV28 to TRBJ1-1; the D is unclear. Germline CDR1 reads MDHEN; CDR2 reads SYDVKM. The CDR3 spans 13 residues. The V and J ends lost 2 bases and 10 bases respectively, with 14 bases between them. The CDR3 here is CASSLGSVMTAFF. In DNA, the CDR3 is TGTGCCAGCAGTTTAGGATCGGTGATGACAGCTTTCTTT.

The chain links TRBV5-1 to TRBJ2-1, with 13 bases that match TRBD2. The trim removed 4 bases at V and 8 bases at J, leaving 9 bases unmatched. Germline CDR1 reads SGHRS; CDR2 reads YFSETQ. This CDR3 contains 16 residues. CDR3 nucleotides: TGCGCCAGCAGCCCTCCGGGACTAGCGGGGACGGATGAGCAGTTCTTC. Its translation is CASSPPGLAGTDEQFF.

This clone was counted between two and nine times. The J gene is TRBJ2-7, the V gene TRBV18, with a tentative D call TRBD2 (5 bases). CDR1 is KGHSH and CDR2 is LQKENI in the germline V gene. Trimming pared 8 bases from V and 5 bases from J, leaving 16 bases between. The CDR3 spans 13 residues. The CDR3 region has the DNA TGTGCCAGCCGCGGTCGCGGGCCTAACGAGCAGTACTTC. It is translated as CASRGRGPNEQYF.

This clone was seen a few times. The chain is built from TRBV11-2 and TRBJ2-7; D tentatively reads TRBD1 or TRBD2 (6 bases each). Germline loops: CDR1 SGHAT, CDR2 FQNNGV. This CDR3 comprises 14 residues. V dropped 1 base and J dropped 6 bases, with 13 bases sitting between them. In DNA, the CDR3 is TGTGCCAGCAGCTTAGGAGGGGGGTTGGTCGAGCAGTACTTC. Translated, it gives CASSLGGGLVEQYF.

This clone was counted between two and nine times. The CDR3 DNA sequence: TGTGCCAGCAGTAAGCGGGGAACCTACGAGCAGTACTTC. This encodes CASSKRGTYEQYF. The chain has TRBV2 and TRBJ2-7; 7 nucleotides agree with TRBD2. V shed 5 bases and J 2 bases; nucleotides not matched to a gene: 3. CDR1 is SNHLY, CDR2 FYNNEI, per germline. The CDR3 consists of 13 residues.

The chain uses TRBV27 and TRBJ2-7, with D possibly being TRBD2 (5 bases). Trimming pared 1 base from V and 2 bases from J, leaving 9 bases between. The germline V gene has CDR1 MNHEY and CDR2 SMNVEV (reference sequence). CDR3 length equals 14 residues. The CDR3 DNA is TGTGCCAGCAGTTTATTTCGCGGGCCCTACGAGCAGTACTTC. As protein: CASSLFRGPYEQYF.

This clone was counted between two and nine times. J is TRBJ2-7 and V is TRBV28, with a tentative D call TRBD1 (6 bases). Trimming took 7 bases from V and 0 from J, leaving 7 bases between them. Germline V CDR1 and CDR2: MDHEN, SYDVKM. CDR3 length: 12 residues. For the CDR3, the DNA is TGTGCCAGCACAGGGGTCTCCTACGAGCAGTACTTC. Protein sequence: CASTGVSYEQYF.

The chain carries TRBV5-1 and TRBJ2-3; the D is unclear. Germline V gene data show CDR1 as SGHRS and CDR2 as YFSETQ. The CDR3 sequence is 15 residues long. V lost 0 bases and J 4 bases, leaving 12 bases between the germline ends. CDR3 nucleotide sequence: TGCGCCAGCAGCTTGGGCGGAAAAAGCGCAGATACGCAGTATTTT. This translates into CASSLGGKSADTQYF.

The rearrangement joins TRBV28 to TRBJ1-1, with D perhaps TRBD1 (6 bases). Trimming took 6 bases from V and 3 from J, leaving 14 bases between them. This CDR3 region has 14 residues. The germline CDR1 and CDR2 sequences are MDHEN and SYDVKM. CDR3 sequence (DNA): TGTGCCAGCAGCTTGGGGCAGGGGTACACTGAAGCTTTCTTT. Residues: CASSLGQGYTEAFF.

The genes are TRBV18 and TRBJ1-1, with D tentatively TRBD1 (5 bases). The CDR3 runs 13 residues. The V gene lost 4 bases and the J gene lost 4 bases, with 10 bases spanning the gap. CDR1 is KGHSH, CDR2 LQKENI, per germline. This CDR3 is CASSLTGGTEAFF. The CDR3, as DNA: TGTGCCAGCTCACTCACCGGGGGCACTGAAGCTTTCTTT. The full variable domain, its missing parts supplied by reference TRBV18 and TRBJ1-1, is NAGVMQNPRHLVRRRGQEARLRCSPMKGHSHVYWYRQLPEEGLKFMVYLQKENIIDESGMPKERFSAEFPKEGPSILRIQQVVRGDSAAYFCASSLTGGTEAFFGQGTRLTVV.

V and J are TRBV4-2 and TRBJ1-1, with D perhaps TRBD1 (5 bases). Germline CDR1 is LGHNA and CDR2 is YNFKEQ. V dropped 0 bases and J dropped 5 bases, with 13 bases sitting between them. The CDR3 totals 15 residues. CDR3 coding DNA: TGTGCCAGCAGCCAAGATCTTCGCAGGGAAACTGAAGCTTTCTTT. This sequence encodes CASSQDLRRETEAFF.

The table lists this clone with a few counts. The chain is built from TRBV30 and TRBJ2-7; TRBD2 matches at 7 bases. The CDR3 consists of 13 residues. CDR1 is GTSNPN, CDR2 SVGIG, per germline (reference sequence). Trimming cost V 3 bases and J 3 bases; bases outside gene matches: 5. In nucleotides, the CDR3 is TGTGCCTGGAGGACCACGGGGGGCTACGAGCAGTACTTC. Its translation is CAWRTTGGYEQYF.

The chain employs TRBV18 and TRBJ2-7; D is possibly TRBD1 (5 bases). The CDR3 runs to 14 residues. V lost 2 bases, J lost 5 bases, and 13 bases lay in between. Germline V gene sequence: CDR1 KGHSH, CDR2 LQKENI. CDR3 DNA: TGTGCCAGCTCACCAGGCAGGGTACCCCACGAGCAGTACTTC. Translated: CASSPGRVPHEQYF.

This chain connects TRBV28 to TRBJ1-2; 9 bases are a match to TRBD1. The CDR3 covers 13 residues. The J segment lost 5 bases and the V segment lost 4 bases, leaving 2 bases of the junction unmatched. Germline CDR1 MDHEN, CDR2 SYDVKM. CDR3 residues: CASSSGQGYGYTF. The CDR3, as DNA: TGTGCCAGCAGTTCAGGACAGGGGTATGGCTACACCTTC.

J is TRBJ2-7 and V is TRBV7-8, with 8 bases identical to TRBD2. The CDR3 is 15 residues long. With V trimmed by 1 base and J by 1 base, 3 bases remained unmatched. CDR1 is SGHVS and CDR2 is FQNEAQ in the germline V gene. DNA of the CDR3: TGTGCCAGCAGCTTAGTGGCTAGCGGGTCCTACGAGCAGTACTTC. It translates to CASSLVASGSYEQYF.

J is TRBJ2-5 and V is TRBV5-1; 7 bases match TRBD1. This CDR3 is 17 amino acids long. V shed 4 bases and J 5 bases; nucleotides not matched to a gene: 17. Germline CDR1 reads SGHRS; CDR2 reads YFSETQ. This CDR3 reads CASSPGTVQGRGETQYF. In DNA, the CDR3 is TGCGCCAGCAGCCCGGGGACAGTCCAGGGTCGAGGGGAGACCCAGTACTTC.

This clone was seen only a few times. The genes are TRBV5-1 and TRBJ2-7; D is perhaps TRBD1 (6 bases). Germline CDR1 is SGHRS and CDR2 is YFSETQ. The CDR3 is 13 residues long. V shed 3 bases and J shed 4 bases, with 11 bases lying between them. Here the CDR3 reads CASSSGQVYEQYF. The CDR3 DNA sequence: TGCGCCAGCAGCTCGGGACAAGTATACGAGCAGTACTTC.

J is TRBJ2-7 and V is TRBV6-1, with 11 bases fitting TRBD1. Germline V CDR1 and CDR2: MNHNS, SASEGT. This CDR3 has 16 residues. V was clipped by 4 bases and J by 7 bases; unmatched bases: 12. DNA of the CDR3: TGTGCCAGCAGTGGGGCCCTCGGACAGGGGGCTCAAGAGCAGTACTTC. As protein: CASSGALGQGAQEQYF.

The V gene is TRBV29-1, the J gene TRBJ1-4; D ambiguous. V lost 4 bases and J lost 5, with 5 bases in between. This CDR3 has 11 residues. The V gene's germline CDR1 is SQVTM and CDR2 ANQGSEA. The CDR3 sequence is CSVVRNEKLFF. The DNA of the CDR3 is TGCAGCGTTGTCCGGAATGAAAAACTGTTTTTT.